These 18 T cell receptor beta chains were all obtained from the same sample, sequenced in a study of tumor-infiltrating lymphocytes in localized non-small cell lung cancer. Profiling relied on immunoSEQ multiplex PCR, and the TCRdb table lists in-frame clones only, not all of them. Of 12,000 or so clones in the sample, 80% to 85% were seen once. The sequencing input was lung tumor tissue. Receptors were obtained from a human donor with non-small cell lung cancer.

A single count supports this clone. This chain uses TRBV25-1 with TRBJ2-7; D is unresolved. The CDR3 is made up of 12 amino acids. Germline CDR1 and CDR2: MGHDK and SYGVNS. Trimming removed 4 bases at V and 6 bases at J, with 10 bases between. The CDR3 protein is CASSGISSEQYF. In nucleotides, the CDR3 is TGTGCCAGCAGTGGCATTAGTTCCGAGCAGTACTTC.

V gene TRBV2 combines with J gene TRBJ2-7; a weak D match, TRBD1 (6 bases). Trimming left V 4 bases short and J 3 bases short, with 13 bases between. The CDR3 contains 14 residues. Germline V lookup: CDR1 SNHLY, CDR2 FYNNEI. This CDR3 is CASSGRGQFYEQYF. The DNA for the CDR3 is TGTGCCAGCAGTGGCAGGGGTCAGTTCTACGAGCAGTACTTC.

This clone has only one observation. The chain combines TRBV5-4 with TRBJ2-1, with 13 bases matching TRBD2. The CDR3 length is 16 residues. V trimming: 4 bases; J trimming: 7 bases; junction bases outside the gene matches: 8. The germline V gene has CDR1 SGHNT and CDR2 YYREEE (reference sequence). The CDR3 is CASSPQTGLAGNEQFF. The DNA for the CDR3 is TGTGCCAGCAGCCCGCAAACGGGACTAGCGGGGAATGAGCAGTTCTTC.

The chain recombines TRBV19 with TRBJ2-5; D unresolved. Deletions cut 5 bases from V and 2 bases from J, with 9 bases between. The V gene's germline CDR1 is LNHDA and CDR2 SQIVND (reference sequence). The CDR3 has 13 residues. The CDR3 nucleotides read TGTGCCAGTAGTTTGACATCGCAAGAGACCCAGTACTTC. Encoded protein: CASSLTSQETQYF.

V is TRBV15 and J is TRBJ1-3; 7 bases map to TRBD1. With 5 bases clipped from V and 2 bases from J, the junction kept 6 bases outside the gene matches. Per the germline V gene, CDR1 is LNHNV and CDR2 is YYDKDF (reference sequence). The CDR3 loop spans 15 amino acids. CDR3 region: CATSSPDRAGNTIYF. CDR3 DNA: TGTGCCACCAGCTCCCCCGACAGGGCTGGAAACACCATATATTTT.

The V call is TRBV10-2, the J call TRBJ2-5; D gene unclear. Looked up from germline, CDR1 is WSHSY and CDR2 is SAAADI. Trimming shortened V by 6 bases and J by 0 bases, and 5 bases separated the two germline ends. This CDR3 contains 12 residues. The CDR3 loop is CASSENQETQYF. The CDR3 coding sequence is TGCGCCAGCAGCGAGAACCAAGAGACCCAGTACTTC.

The gene calls are TRBV11-2 and TRBJ2-7, with 9 bases fitting TRBD1. Per the germline V gene, CDR1 is SGHAT and CDR2 is FQNNGV. Trimming removed 1 base from V and 4 bases from J; junction bases left unmatched: 2. This CDR3 has 14 residues. CDR3 sequence: CASSLGGQGYEQYF. CDR3 nucleotides: TGTGCCAGCAGCTTAGGGGGACAGGGATACGAGCAGTACTTC.

The gene calls are TRBV18 and TRBJ2-1, with TRBD2 matching 12 bases. J lost 1 base, V lost 1 base, and 2 bases had no gene match. CDR1 and CDR2 from the germline V gene are KGHSH and LQKENI. CDR3 length: 17 amino acids. DNA of the CDR3: TGTGCCAGCTCACCACAACTAGCGGGAGGATCCTACAATGAGCAGTTCTTC. Protein: CASSPQLAGGSYNEQFF. The entire variable domain, with the rest obtained from reference TRBV18 and TRBJ2-1, is as follows: NAGVMQNPRHLVRRRGQEARLRCSPMKGHSHVYWYRQLPEEGLKFMVYLQKENIIDESGMPKERFSAEFPKEGPSILRIQQVVRGDSAAYFCASSPQLAGGSYNEQFFGPGTRLTVL.

The chain employs TRBV7-2 and TRBJ2-5; D remains unclear. Germline-derived CDR1 and CDR2 are SGHTA and FQGNSA. This CDR3 is built from 16 residues. Between the trimmed V and J ends, which lost 4 bases and 2 bases, there was a span of 17 bases. The CDR3 spells CASSSFLGSPQETQYF. In DNA form, the CDR3 reads TGTGCCAGCAGCTCCTTTCTCGGTTCTCCACAAGAGACCCAGTACTTC.

This clone was picked up a small number of times. The V and J genes are TRBV4-2 and TRBJ2-7; 10 bases fit TRBD1. V lost 3 bases, J lost 2 bases, and 4 bases stayed unmatched. Looked up from germline, CDR1 is LGHNA and CDR2 is YNFKEQ. CDR3 size: 15 residues. The CDR3 loop is CASSQRTGGPYEQYF. The CDR3, as DNA: TGTGCCAGCAGCCAGAGGACAGGGGGGCCCTACGAGCAGTACTTC.

Comments on this clone: The CDR3 end shows no conserved phenylalanine or tryptophan, and so a read error is likely. The CDR3: CASSAQGASTDTQYV. DNA for the CDR3: TGTGCCAGCAGCGCGCAGGGGGCTAGCACAGATACGCAGTATGTT. The chain couples TRBV9 to TRBJ2-3; 8 positions match TRBD1. CDR3 length: 15 amino acids. Germline V lookup: CDR1 SGDLS, CDR2 YYNGEE. The V gene end was trimmed by 3 bases and the J gene end by 0 bases; junction bases not matched to a gene: 3.

V is TRBV9 and J is TRBJ1-1; TRBD1 might be the D (6 bases). This CDR3 contains 15 residues. V shed 6 bases and J shed 4 bases, with 19 bases lying between them. Per germline, CDR1 SGDLS and CDR2 YYNGEE. The CDR3 protein is CASTGVGGEGTEAFF. CDR3 in DNA: TGTGCCAGCACAGGAGTGGGGGGCGAGGGCACTGAAGCTTTCTTT.

In the case of this clone: Sequence at one end of the junction differs from germline and may be a read error. The rearrangement uses TRBV30 and TRBJ2-7; 11 nucleotides align to TRBD2. Germline-derived CDR1 and CDR2 are GTSNPN and SVGIG (reference sequence). CDR3 length: 14 amino acids. The CDR3 region has the DNA TGTGCCTGCGTTACTAGCGGGAGTTCCTCCGAGCAGTACTTC. Translated, it gives CACVTSGSSSEQYF. Supplemented by reference TRBV30 and TRBJ2-7, the full variable domain reads SQTIHQWPATLVQPVGSPLSLECTVEGTSNPNLYWYRQAAGRGLQLLFYSVGIGQISSEVPQNLSASRPQDRQFILSSKKLLLSDSGFYLCACVTSGSSSEQYFGPGTRLTVT.

This chain connects TRBV6-6 to TRBJ2-1, with D hard to call. The CDR3 spans 15 residues. V lost 5 bases to trimming and J lost 0 bases, with 11 bases between them. Germline loops: CDR1 MNHNY, CDR2 SVGAGI (reference sequence). Here the CDR3 reads CASSGDPSSYNEQFF. The CDR3 nucleotides are TGTGCCAGCAGTGGAGACCCGAGCTCCTACAATGAGCAGTTCTTC.

The chain links TRBV7-9 to TRBJ2-2; the D call may be TRBD1 or TRBD2 (5 bases each). This CDR3 region has 14 residues. CDR1 and CDR2 from the germline V gene are SEHNR and FQNEAQ (reference sequence). The V and J ends lost 1 base and 9 bases respectively, with 12 bases between them. CDR3 protein: CASSLGGSARELFF. CDR3 nucleotides: TGTGCCAGCAGCTTAGGGGGGAGCGCGAGGGAGCTGTTTTTT.

J is TRBJ2-1 and V is TRBV2; 13 positions match TRBD2. The CDR3 is 19 amino acids. Germline V lookup: CDR1 SNHLY, CDR2 FYNNEI. Trimming removed 6 bases from V and 3 bases from J; junction bases left unmatched: 14. CDR3 loop: CASRLWPGTSGDLYNEQFF. CDR3 coding DNA: TGTGCCAGCAGGCTCTGGCCCGGGACTAGCGGGGACCTCTACAATGAGCAGTTCTTC.

In nucleotides, the CDR3 is TGTGCCAGCAGTCTACAGGGTATGTACACTGAAGCTTTCTTT. Translation gives CASSLQGMYTEAFF. The chain carries TRBV27 and TRBJ1-1; maybe TRBD1 (6 bases). Trimming removed 5 bases from V and 3 bases from J, with 13 bases in between. CDR1 and CDR2 from the germline V gene are MNHEY and SMNVEV (reference sequence). This CDR3 is 14 amino acids long.

This chain links TRBV9 with TRBJ1-2; weak D call: TRBD1 (5 bases). Germline V gives CDR1 SGDLS, CDR2 YYNGEE. Deletions cut 0 bases from V and 2 bases from J, with 11 bases between. This CDR3 spans 15 amino acids. The CDR3 bases are TGTGCCAGCAGCGTAGCGGGGGTAGTGAACTATGGCTACACCTTC. This gives the protein CASSVAGVVNYGYTF.